This T cell receptor (beta chain) appears in the sequencing data of a study of lymphopenia after photon versus proton radiotherapy. TCRdb's copy holds only in-frame clones and misses some; the assay was immunoSEQ multiplex PCR. The sample lists over 20,000 clones, roughly 80% seen once, with approximately 4% in the top ten. Per germline, CDR1 LGHNA and CDR2 YSLEER. V was pared by 0 bases and J by 2 bases, with 11 bases between. The CDR3 spans 15 residues. Turning to this clone: As yet, its antigen is unknown.

Study-level findings and limits: Relative stability marked proton patients; photon patients lost diversity and naive cells. Authors raise, but do not show, better survival with proton therapy.

The chain combines TRBV4-3 with TRBJ2-7; D not certain. The receptor was derived from a woman in her 50s with pancreatic cancer. Sequenced material: peripheral blood, taken from a patient treated with photon-based radiotherapy. The CDR3 coding sequence is TGCGCCAGCAGCCAAGATTGGGCGGCTACCTACGAGCAGTACTTC. It codes for CASSQDWAATYEQYF.